Described below is a single T cell receptor beta chain sequence and its context. Germline CDR1 reads LGHNA; CDR2 reads YSLEER. CDR3 size: 16 residues. V was clipped by 3 bases and J by 0 bases; unmatched bases: 5. The data were obtained in a study of blood T cell repertoires in COVID-19. Whole-study context: Both acute and convalescent COVID-19 samples were obtained from the United States, Italy and Spain. From T cells, B-cell-depleted T cells, or PBMCs came the material, which was cDNA or gDNA.

The assay was immunoSEQ multiplex PCR, and TCRdb's table has in-frame clones only and misses some. Of approximately 70,000 clones listed, 80% to 90% are singletons. Input material: peripheral blood. The origin of this receptor is a woman over 75 with active COVID-19. The chain links TRBV4-3 to TRBJ2-7; TRBD2 matches 10 bases. CDR3 sequence: CASSQGSSGSSYEQYF. DNA for the CDR3: TGCGCCAGCAGCCAGGGATCTAGCGGGAGCTCCTACGAGCAGTACTTC.